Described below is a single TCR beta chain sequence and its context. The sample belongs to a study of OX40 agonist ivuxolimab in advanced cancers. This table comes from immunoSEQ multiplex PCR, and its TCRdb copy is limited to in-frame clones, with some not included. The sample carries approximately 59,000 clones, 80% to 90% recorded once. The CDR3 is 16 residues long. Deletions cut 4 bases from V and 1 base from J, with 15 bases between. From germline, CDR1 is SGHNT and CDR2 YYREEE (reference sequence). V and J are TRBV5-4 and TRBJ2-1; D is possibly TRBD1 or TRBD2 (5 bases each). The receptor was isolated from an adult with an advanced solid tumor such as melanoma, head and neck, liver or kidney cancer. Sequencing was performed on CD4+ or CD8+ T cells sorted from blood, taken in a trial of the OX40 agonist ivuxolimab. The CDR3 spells CASSRAGTGSYNEQFF. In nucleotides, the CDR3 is TGTGCCAGCAGCAGAGCCGGGACCGGATCCTACAATGAGCAGTTCTTC.